A selection of T cell receptor beta chains follows, all from one sample in a study of OX40 agonist ivuxolimab in advanced cancers. Generated by immunoSEQ multiplex PCR, the TCRdb table keeps only in-frame clones and is missing some. The profile shows about 120,000 clones, 93% of them singletons. Sequencing used CD4+ or CD8+ T cells sorted from blood, obtained in a trial of the OX40 agonist ivuxolimab. The source is an adult with an advanced solid tumor such as melanoma, head and neck, liver or kidney cancer. CDR3s include the opening cysteine and the closing phenylalanine or tryptophan.

cdr3_aa: CASSQRDGSGEQYF; j_call: TRBJ2-7; v_call: TRBV27
cdr3_aa: CATSRDFRNSNQPQHF; j_call: TRBJ1-5; v_call: TRBV15
cdr3_aa: CASSLDGQGAWEQYF; j_call: TRBJ2-7; v_call: TRBV5-1
cdr3_aa: CASSYIAGKSPLHF; j_call: TRBJ1-6; v_call: TRBV6-6
cdr3_aa: CASSSSPRGLGELFF; j_call: TRBJ2-2; v_call: TRBV7-3
cdr3_aa: CASRRTGVLSSGNTIYF; j_call: TRBJ1-3; v_call: TRBV28
cdr3_aa: CASSEQRFYNSPLHF; j_call: TRBJ1-6; v_call: TRBV6-1
cdr3_aa: CASSSKLQGRNGYTF; j_call: TRBJ1-2; v_call: TRBV28
cdr3_aa: CASSLGAWGQETQYF; j_call: TRBJ2-5; v_call: TRBV5-1
cdr3_aa: CASSGRDGYYGYTF; j_call: TRBJ1-2; v_call: TRBV4-2
cdr3_aa: CASSLVGQNNEQFF; j_call: TRBJ2-1; v_call: TRBV7-9
cdr3_aa: CASSPPGLAGAEQYF; j_call: TRBJ2-7; v_call: TRBV18
cdr3_aa: CASSQDGTVSSGNTIYF; j_call: TRBJ1-3; v_call: TRBV4-2
cdr3_aa: CASSSDSISGNTIYF; j_call: TRBJ1-3; v_call: TRBV18
cdr3_aa: CASSLEGTGPYGYTF; j_call: TRBJ1-2; v_call: TRBV5-1
cdr3_aa: CATSRARSGYNEQFF; j_call: TRBJ2-1; v_call: TRBV15
cdr3_aa: CASSVVMNTEAFF; j_call: TRBJ1-1; v_call: TRBV5-1
cdr3_aa: CASSLAGANEQYF; j_call: TRBJ2-7; v_call: TRBV25-1
cdr3_aa: CASSLGLGPSGWANVLTF; j_call: TRBJ2-6; v_call: TRBV11-2
cdr3_aa: CASSNSRDRGRTGELFF; j_call: TRBJ2-2; v_call: TRBV2
cdr3_aa: CASSLDRTGQNYNEQFF; j_call: TRBJ2-1; v_call: TRBV7-2
cdr3_aa: CAWRTGVSQNEQFF; j_call: TRBJ2-1; v_call: TRBV30
cdr3_aa: CASNRDPNTGELFF; j_call: TRBJ2-2; v_call: TRBV9
cdr3_aa: CASSQTTLGAETQYF; j_call: TRBJ2-5; v_call: TRBV18
cdr3_aa: CASSYSSVRETQYF; j_call: TRBJ2-5; v_call: TRBV6-5
cdr3_aa: CASSIGQGYGYTF; j_call: TRBJ1-2; v_call: TRBV19